The 10 T cell receptor beta chains below were found in one sample sequenced in a study of T cells in Graves' hyperthyroidism and ophthalmopathy. Regions amplified from RNA transcripts were the TCR beta CDR3 regions. RT-PCR in the first round (using the HTBI primer set) targeted the TCR CDR3. MiXCR, applied by TCRdb to the multiplex PCR reads, yields one record per CDR3 protein. Of 500,000 to 750,000 distinct CDR3 sequences in the sample, roughly 14% were seen once. The sequenced material came from blood. The receptor source for this set is a woman aged 25-40 years with Graves' hyperthyroidism.

This clonotype came up once. The chain joins TRBV6-5 to TRBJ1-4; D is possibly TRBD1 (5 bases). Trimming removed 0 bases from V and 6 bases from J, with 11 bases in between. The CDR3 sequence is 15 residues long. In germline, CDR1 is MNHEY, CDR2 SVGAGI. The CDR3 region is CASSYSWGDYEKLFF. DNA of the CDR3: TGTGCCAGCAGTTACTCGTGGGGGGATTATGAAAAACTGTTTTTT.

This clonotype was picked up many times. This rearrangement joins TRBV20-1 to TRBJ2-7; 9 bases agree with TRBD2. V shed 8 bases, J shed 9 bases, and the junction held 14 bases outside the gene matches. The germline V gene has CDR1 DFQATT and CDR2 SNEGSKA (reference sequence). This CDR3 has 13 residues. CDR3 residues: CSQKEAGGFAQYF. The CDR3, as DNA: TGCAGTCAAAAGGAAGCGGGAGGTTTCGCGCAGTACTTC.

This clonotype was found many times. V usage is TRBV20-1 and J usage is TRBJ2-1; D gene unclear. The V gene lost 4 bases and the J gene lost 3 bases, with 4 bases spanning the gap. Germline loops: CDR1 DFQATT, CDR2 SNEGSKA (reference sequence). This CDR3 has 11 amino acids. DNA for the CDR3: TGCAGTGCTAACGTCTACAATGAGCAGTTCTTC. Residues: CSANVYNEQFF.

This chain connects TRBV10-3 to TRBJ2-3, with TRBD2 identical over 12 bases. V was pared by 0 bases and J by 6 bases, with 4 bases of the junction left unmatched. The CDR3 spans 16 residues. Looked up from germline, CDR1 is ENHRY and CDR2 is SYGVKD. CDR3 in amino acids: CAISESLAGGLDTQYF. CDR3 bases: TGTGCCATCAGTGAGTCGCTAGCGGGAGGGTTGGATACGCAGTATTTT.

The V gene is TRBV6-4, the J gene TRBJ2-3, with D maybe TRBD2 (6 bases). Germline values: CDR1 MRHNA, CDR2 SNTAGT. Trimming took 11 bases from V and 6 from J, leaving 18 bases between them. The CDR3 extends over 13 amino acids. In DNA, the CDR3 is TGTGCCGGGGTCGCTGGCGGGAAGGATACGCAGTATTTT. As protein: CAGVAGGKDTQYF.

Comment on this clonotype: This may be a read error: a much more frequent sequence differs by one nucleotide. For the CDR3, the DNA is TGTGCCTGGAGTGTACCGAGACCCAACACCGGGGAGCTGTTTTTT. It specifies CAWSVPRPNTGELFF. The rearrangement joins TRBV30 to TRBJ2-2; unclear D gene. Trimming took off 0 bases at V and 2 bases at J, with 10 bases between the two ends. Germline CDR1 and CDR2: GTSNPN and SVGIG (reference sequence). The CDR3 is 15 residues long.

This clonotype came up many times. The chain is built from TRBV7-2 and TRBJ2-3, with D possibly being TRBD2 (6 bases). The V end was cut by 5 bases, the J end by 0 bases, with 12 bases between. Germline lookup yields CDR1 SGHTA and CDR2 FQGNSA. There are 15 residues in the CDR3. The CDR3 DNA is TGTGCCAGCAGCGTACCCGGGACTAGCACAGATACGCAGTATTTT. Translated: CASSVPGTSTDTQYF.

At least ten counts were recorded for this clonotype. J is TRBJ2-7 and V is TRBV6-1; 7 nucleotides line up with TRBD1. The junction had 5 bases not matched to a gene; V was cut back by 5 bases and J by 1 base. The CDR3 extends over 14 amino acids. Germline values: CDR1 MNHNS, CDR2 SASEGT. The CDR3 protein is CASSRLGQSYEQYF. Here the CDR3 DNA reads TGTGCCAGCAGTCGCTTGGGACAGTCCTACGAGCAGTACTTC.

The sample holds many counts of this clonotype. CDR3 amino acids: CASSRNRDRGDTQYF. The CDR3 DNA reads TGTGCCAGCAGCCGCAACCGGGACAGGGGAGATACGCAGTATTTT. The chain couples TRBV12-3 or TRBV12-4 to TRBJ2-3; TRBD1 aligns across 10 bases. The CDR3 contains 15 residues. Germline trimming cut 6 bases from V and 5 bases from J; bases unmatched to any gene: 8.

This clonotype was counted only a few times. This rearrangement joins TRBV27 to TRBJ2-5; 11 positions match TRBD2. The CDR3 has 15 residues. Trimming removed 4 bases from V and 2 bases from J; junction bases left unmatched: 3. Looked up from germline, CDR1 is MNHEY and CDR2 is SMNVEV (reference sequence). In DNA, the CDR3 is TGTGCCAGCAGTTGGGGGACTAGCGGACAAGAGACCCAGTACTTC. It translates to CASSWGTSGQETQYF.